The sequence of this T cell receptor (beta chain) was determined in a study of blood T cell repertoires in COVID-19. About the research overall: Material from acute and convalescent COVID-19 was sourced from the United States, Italy and Spain. In each case, the material was cDNA or gDNA derived from T cells, B-cell-depleted T cells, or PBMCs.

As processed by the authors: By means of reference gene primer amplification, nucleated cell counts were estimated. Some clones are missing from TCRdb's copy, which holds only in-frame ones; the method was immunoSEQ multiplex PCR. V and J calls and clone size are those listed in that table; D and trimming were worked out from the DNA. The data contain about 86,000 clones, 85% of them singletons. The CDR3 extends over 17 amino acids. Germline V lookup: CDR1 LGHNA, CDR2 YSLEER. V dropped 4 bases and J dropped 3; count of bases not matched to a gene: 11. The specimen was peripheral blood. The origin of this receptor is a man aged 45 to 65 with acute or convalescent COVID-19. This chain links TRBV4-3 with TRBJ2-2; 7 bases match TRBD2. DNA of the CDR3: TGCGCCAGCAGCCCAGGACGGGGGGAGGGCCACACCGGGGAGCTGTTTTTT. Translated: CASSPGRGEGHTGELFF.